The 19 T cell receptor beta chains given below trace back to one sample, sequenced in a study of blood T cell repertoires in COVID-19. Some clones are missing from TCRdb's copy, which holds only in-frame ones; the method was immunoSEQ multiplex PCR. The sample shows 65,000 to 70,000 clones, 80% to 90% of them seen only once. The sequenced sample consisted of peripheral blood. The receptors stem from a woman aged 55-69 years with acute or convalescent COVID-19.

The chain joins TRBV18 to TRBJ2-7; D unclear. Germline V CDR1 and CDR2: KGHSH, LQKENI. The V end lost 0 bases, the J end lost 3 bases, and 18 bases lay between the germline ends. This CDR3 contains 17 residues. CDR3 nucleotide sequence: TGTGCCAGCTCACCACCCCCAGTGAGACCCCGCGGCTACGAGCAGTACTTC. Its translation: CASSPPPVRPRGYEQYF.

Only a few counts were recorded for this clone. The chain recombines TRBV5-5 with TRBJ1-2, with 10 bases that match TRBD1. The CDR3 spans 14 residues. The V segment lost 4 bases and the J segment 4 bases; nucleotides outside the gene matches: 4. CDR1 is SGHKS and CDR2 is YYEKEE in the germline V gene (reference sequence). The CDR3 bases are TGTGCCAGCAGCACCGGACAGGGGGGCTATGGCTACACCTTC. This codes for CASSTGQGGYGYTF. The complete variable domain, with remaining parts taken from reference TRBV5-5 and TRBJ1-2, reads DAGVTQSPTHLIKTRGQQVTLRCSPISGHKSVSWYQQVLGQGPQFIFQYYEKEERGRGNFPDRFSARQFPNYSSELNVNALLLGDSALYLCASSTGQGGYGYTFGSGTRLTVV.

This sequence joins TRBV27 and TRBJ2-7; the D is unclear. The germline V gene encodes CDR1 MNHEY and CDR2 SMNVEV (reference sequence). Trimming removed 0 bases at V and 2 bases at J, with 11 bases between. The CDR3 sequence is 15 residues long. This CDR3 is CASSLSNLPAYEQYF. CDR3 bases: TGTGCCAGCAGTTTATCTAACCTTCCAGCCTACGAGCAGTACTTC.

This clone was recorded a few times. The chain uses TRBV14 and TRBJ1-1; maybe TRBD1 (5 bases). This CDR3 has 14 residues. The germline CDR1 and CDR2 sequences are SGHDN and FVKESK. The V end lost 3 bases, the J end lost 1 base, and 9 bases lay between the germline ends. The DNA for the CDR3 is TGTGCCAGCAGCCAGGGGCTGAGGAACACTGAAGCTTTCTTT. It specifies CASSQGLRNTEAFF.

This clone was seen once. The chain couples TRBV12-3 or TRBV12-4 to TRBJ2-7; 7 nucleotides align to TRBD1. The CDR3 covers 13 residues. The J segment lost 8 bases and the V segment lost 4 bases, leaving 8 bases of the junction unmatched. CDR3 residues: CASSSFGQAKQYF. The CDR3 nucleotides read TGTGCCAGCAGTTCCTTCGGACAGGCCAAGCAGTACTTC.

The V gene is TRBV7-9, the J gene TRBJ1-1, with TRBD1 identical over 10 bases. With V trimmed by 5 bases and J by 5 bases, 5 bases remained unmatched. The length of the CDR3 is 14 residues. The V gene's germline CDR1 is SEHNR and CDR2 FQNEAQ (reference sequence). The CDR3 reads CASSRTGGKTEAFF. The CDR3 DNA follows: TGTGCCAGCAGCCGGACAGGGGGAAAAACTGAAGCTTTCTTT.

The sample holds one count of this clone. Relative to the germline gene, one junction end is altered; a read error may explain this. The genes are TRBV5-1 and TRBJ2-2, with 11 bases fitting TRBD1. The CDR3 consists of 16 residues. The germline V gene has CDR1 SGHRS and CDR2 YFSETQ. CDR3 amino acids: CASNLGTGGNTGELFF. The CDR3 DNA follows: TGCGCCAGCAACTTGGGGACAGGGGGGAACACCGGGGAGCTGTTTTTT.

The chain is built from TRBV28 and TRBJ1-1, with 8 bases aligning to TRBD1. V gave up 5 bases and J gave up 1 base; unmatched junction bases: 6. Germline CDR1 is MDHEN and CDR2 is SYDVKM. The CDR3 has 15 residues. CDR3 residues: CASSRTGRTNTEAFF. CDR3 DNA: TGTGCCAGCAGTCGGACAGGGCGGACGAACACTGAAGCTTTCTTT.

This clone was counted only a few times. The chain is built from TRBV25-1 and TRBJ1-2; D perhaps matches TRBD1 (5 bases). Deletions cut 6 bases from V and 1 base from J, with 9 bases between. Germline assignment: CDR1 MGHDK and CDR2 SYGVNS. The CDR3 is 13 residues long. The CDR3 region is CASRDDSNYGYTF. The CDR3 DNA sequence: TGTGCCAGCAGGGATGACAGTAACTATGGCTACACCTTC.

The rearrangement joins TRBV9 to TRBJ1-2; D gene uncertain. The V end lost 0 bases, the J end lost 0 bases, and 9 bases lay between the germline ends. Germline V gene sequence: CDR1 SGDLS, CDR2 YYNGEE. The CDR3 is 15 residues long. In DNA, the CDR3 is TGTGCCAGCAGCGTAGGACGCACAGCTAACTATGGCTACACCTTC. Encoded protein: CASSVGRTANYGYTF.

A single count supports this clone. This chain uses TRBV13 with TRBJ2-2; the D is unclear. Germline loops: CDR1 PRHDT, CDR2 FYEKMQ (reference sequence). There are 14 residues in the CDR3. With 5 bases removed from V and 3 bases from J, the gap between germline ends came to 10 bases. Here the CDR3 reads CASSVYFHTGELFF. CDR3 bases: TGTGCCAGCAGCGTCTACTTTCACACCGGGGAGCTGTTTTTT.

The rearrangement links TRBV27 to TRBJ1-4; the D gene is possibly TRBD1 (5 bases). This CDR3 has 13 residues. Germline CDR1 is MNHEY and CDR2 is SMNVEV (reference sequence). Deletions cut 7 bases from V and 7 bases from J, with 13 bases between. CDR3 nucleotide sequence: TGTGCCAGCATGGGGGAGGGGATTGAAAAACTGTTTTTT. This translates into CASMGEGIEKLFF.

The chain uses TRBV5-1 and TRBJ2-1; 9 positions agree with TRBD2. There are 16 residues in the CDR3. CDR1 is SGHRS and CDR2 is YFSETQ in the germline V gene. The trim removed 0 bases at V and 4 bases at J, leaving 5 bases unmatched. Here the CDR3 reads CASSLEASGTYNEQFF. In DNA form, the CDR3 reads TGCGCCAGCAGCTTGGAGGCTAGCGGGACTTACAATGAGCAGTTCTTC.

CDR3 sequence reads: CASSRAGNYEQYF. In DNA, the CDR3 is TGTGCCAGCTCACGGGCAGGGAACTACGAGCAGTACTTC. V usage is TRBV18 and J usage is TRBJ2-7; the D gene is possibly TRBD1 (5 bases). Germline CDR1 KGHSH, CDR2 LQKENI. This CDR3 is built from 13 residues. Trimming took off 4 bases at V and 3 bases at J, with 10 bases between the two ends.

This rearrangement joins TRBV27 to TRBJ1-2, with 9 bases fitting TRBD1. J gave up 3 bases and V 5 bases, and 10 bases lay outside the gene matches. The CDR3 is 16 residues long. Germline V CDR1 and CDR2: MNHEY, SMNVEV (reference sequence). CDR3 in amino acids: CASSEANRGLYYGYTF. Here the CDR3 DNA reads TGTGCCAGCAGTGAGGCTAACAGGGGGCTTTACTATGGCTACACCTTC.

The table lists this clone with a count of one. This chain uses TRBV30 with TRBJ1-1; no firm D call. The CDR3 has 13 residues. With 5 bases removed from V and 4 bases from J, the gap between germline ends came to 14 bases. The germline V gene encodes CDR1 GTSNPN and CDR2 SVGIG (reference sequence). The CDR3: CAWRDRGVTEAFF. CDR3 coding DNA: TGTGCCTGGCGGGATCGTGGGGTCACTGAAGCTTTCTTT.

The CDR3 here is CASSAITGTSGTDTQYF. In nucleotides, the CDR3 is TGTGCCAGCAGTGCAATCACCGGGACTAGCGGCACAGATACGCAGTATTTT. The chain employs TRBV6-1 and TRBJ2-3, with 10 positions matching TRBD2. The V and J ends lost 4 bases and 1 base, in that order; junction bases with no gene match: 8. The CDR3 is made up of 17 amino acids. Germline V gene lookup returns CDR1 MNHNS and CDR2 SASEGT.

The V gene is TRBV4-2, the J gene TRBJ1-5, with D tentatively TRBD1 (5 bases). Trimming pared 0 bases from V and 7 bases from J, leaving 13 bases between. The CDR3 extends over 15 amino acids. Germline CDR1 and CDR2: LGHNA and YNFKEQ. CDR3: CASSQDPLGGQPQHF. CDR3 sequence (DNA): TGTGCCAGCAGCCAAGATCCCCTTGGGGGGCAGCCCCAGCATTTT.

This chain links TRBV4-2 with TRBJ1-2, with 8 bases lining up with TRBD1. V lost 7 bases to trimming and J lost 2 bases; unmatched junction nucleotides: 15. Germline V gene data show CDR1 as LGHNA and CDR2 as YNFKEQ. This CDR3 is 17 amino acids long. The CDR3 nucleotides read TGTGCCAGCACTATACATGTGACAGGGGCCCGAAACTATGGCTACACCTTC. It translates to CASTIHVTGARNYGYTF.